These T cell receptor beta chains were read from a single sample in a study of a mutant IDH1 vaccine in newly diagnosed glioma. Here immunoSEQ multiplex PCR was the method, and the copy in TCRdb shows in-frame clones only, minus some. The table lists around 24,000 clones, 85% to 95% of them singletons. Sequenced here: PBMCs, sampled from a glioma patient treated with radiotherapy, temozolomide or both. These TCRs come from a man aged 35 to 55 with glioma. CDR3s include the opening cysteine and the closing phenylalanine or tryptophan. D genes are given only for firm matches. Size is stated for part of the rows, as once, few or many counts, or as a class when the clone is expanded.

J gene | V gene | D gene | clone size | CDR3 protein | CDR3 DNA
TRBJ1-5 | TRBV19 | TRBD1 | - | CASSTTGGSGNQPQHF | TGTGCCAGTAGTACTACAGGGGGCAGTGGCAATCAGCCCCAGCATTTT
TRBJ2-3 | TRBV4-3 | TRBD2 | once | CASSQGRPTSGVDTQYF | TGCGCCAGCAGCCAAGGCCGGCCGACTAGCGGGGTGGATACGCAGTATTTT
TRBJ2-3 | TRBV7-2 | TRBD2 | - | CASSSWTSATDTQYF | TGTGCCAGCAGCTCTTGGACTAGCGCCACAGATACGCAGTATTTT
TRBJ1-3 | TRBV15 | - | - | CATSRDRSGGNTIYF | TGTGCCACCAGCAGAGATCGGAGCGGGGGAAACACCATATATTTT
TRBJ1-1 | TRBV13 | - | once | CASSRGHPEAFF | TGTGCCAGCAGTAGGGGACATCCTGAAGCTTTCTTT
TRBJ1-3 | TRBV5-6 | - | - | CASSFFQGLSGNTIYF | TGTGCCAGCAGCTTTTTCCAAGGGCTCTCTGGAAACACCATATATTTT
TRBJ2-5 | TRBV7-3 | TRBD1 | - | CASSPGQGGETQYF | TGTGCCAGCAGCCCAGGACAGGGTGGGGAGACCCAGTACTTC
TRBJ1-4 | TRBV11-2 | - | - | CASSLGTYRVTNEKLFF | TGTGCCAGCAGCTTAGGAACCTACAGGGTAACTAATGAAAAACTGTTTTTT
TRBJ1-5 | TRBV6-6 | TRBD1 | few | CASSQPGQGAPQHF | TGTGCCAGCAGTCAACCGGGACAGGGGGCACCCCAGCATTTT
TRBJ2-3 | TRBV7-3 | - | - | CASRSKGDTSTDTQYF | TGTGCCAGCAGGTCGAAAGGGGACACTAGCACAGATACGCAGTATTTT
TRBJ1-2 | TRBV11-2 | - | - | CASSLSGSDLTF | TGTGCCAGCAGCTTATCAGGGTCGGATCTTACCTTC
TRBJ2-7 | TRBV5-1 | TRBD1 | - | CASGHGTDDYEQYF | TGCGCCAGCGGCCACGGGACAGACGATTACGAGCAGTACTTC
TRBJ2-1 | TRBV9 | - | - | CASSDLARSSYNEQFF | TGTGCCAGCAGCGATTTAGCAAGGAGCTCCTACAATGAGCAGTTCTTC
TRBJ1-2 | TRBV2 | TRBD1 | - | CASVLTGGGYGYTF | TGTGCCAGCGTCCTCACAGGGGGCGGCTATGGCTACACCTTC
TRBJ1-2 | TRBV10-1 | - | - | CASPTENYGYTF | TGCGCCAGCCCGACGGAGAACTATGGCTACACCTTC
TRBJ2-7 | TRBV7-9 | TRBD1 | - | CASSTDRENYEQYF | TGTGCCAGCAGCACCGACAGGGAAAACTACGAGCAGTACTTC
TRBJ1-4 | TRBV5-6 | - | - | CASSTGTGEKLFF | TGTGCCAGCAGCACCGGGACGGGCGAAAAACTGTTTTTT
TRBJ1-1 | TRBV18 | - | - | CASSHVGPSVGDTEAFF | TGTGCCAGCTCACACGTGGGACCATCGGTGGGAGACACTGAAGCTTTCTTT
TRBJ1-5 | TRBV30 | - | - | CAWSVGGNQPQHF | TGTGCCTGGAGTGTAGGCGGAAATCAGCCCCAGCATTTT
TRBJ1-5 | TRBV6-5 | TRBD1 | - | CASSQGASNQPQHF | TGTGCCAGCAGTCAGGGGGCAAGCAATCAGCCCCAGCATTTT
TRBJ1-3 | TRBV9 | - | - | CASSLTGTVSGNTIYF | TGTGCCAGCAGCCTTACCGGGACGGTCTCTGGAAACACCATATATTTT
TRBJ1-4 | TRBV7-8 | - | - | CASSEYSTNEKLFF | TGTGCCAGCAGCGAGTACTCAACTAATGAAAAACTGTTTTTT
TRBJ1-2 | TRBV19 | - | - | CASRLDGSGAYGYTF | TGTGCCAGTAGATTAGATGGGTCTGGGGCGTATGGCTACACCTTC
TRBJ2-3 | TRBV10-3 | TRBD2 | - | CAISDELAGYTDTQYF | TGTGCCATCAGTGACGAACTAGCGGGATACACAGATACGCAGTATTTT
TRBJ2-4 | TRBV2 | - | - | CASSETGSAKNIQYF | TGTGCCAGCAGTGAGACGGGTTCCGCCAAAAACATTCAGTACTTC
TRBJ2-1 | TRBV6-1 | TRBD2 | few | CAIQQTSGSHNEQFF | TGTGCCATCCAACAAACTAGCGGGAGCCACAATGAGCAGTTCTTC
TRBJ1-5 | TRBV21-1 | - | - | CASSNPYRGQGQPQHF | TGTGCCAGCAGCAATCCGTACAGGGGGCAGGGGCAGCCCCAGCATTTT
TRBJ1-5 | TRBV28 | - | - | CASSLAGNSNQPQHF | TGTGCCAGCAGTTTAGCGGGTAATAGCAATCAGCCCCAGCATTTT
TRBJ1-3 | TRBV30 | - | - | CAWTVSGNTIYF | TGTGCCTGGACAGTAAGTGGAAACACCATATATTTT
TRBJ1-5 | TRBV4-1 | - | - | CASSQMTHSAGESQHF | TGCGCCAGCAGCCAAATGACTCATTCCGCAGGAGAGTCCCAGCATTTT
TRBJ1-1 | TRBV18 | TRBD1 | - | CASSPPSRGQTEAFF | TGTGCCAGCTCACCACCTTCCAGGGGGCAGACTGAAGCTTTCTTT
TRBJ2-7 | TRBV11-2 | - | once | CASSVSGVPGEQYF | TGTGCCAGCAGCGTCTCCGGAGTGCCGGGCGAGCAGTACTTC
TRBJ2-4 | TRBV11-2 | - | - | CASSLSPRDIQYF | TGTGCCAGCAGCTTAAGTCCCCGGGACATTCAGTACTTC
TRBJ2-2 | TRBV7-2 | - | - | CASSLVAWGDTGELFF | TGTGCCAGCAGCTTAGTAGCTTGGGGGGACACCGGGGAGCTGTTTTTT
TRBJ2-3 | TRBV5-1 | TRBD2 | - | CASSLEGLAFGTDTQYF | TGCGCCAGCAGCTTGGAGGGACTAGCGTTTGGCACAGATACGCAGTATTTT
TRBJ2-5 | TRBV11-3 | - | once | CASSSPLQMGVQETQYF | TGTGCCAGCAGCTCGCCACTACAGATGGGCGTTCAAGAGACCCAGTACTTC
TRBJ1-6 | TRBV30 | - | - | CAWRQVASSYNSPLHF | TGTGCCTGGAGGCAGGTTGCCTCATCCTATAATTCACCCCTCCACTTT
TRBJ1-6 | TRBV27 | - | - | CATSFYNSPLHF | TGTGCCACCTCCTTCTATAATTCACCCCTCCACTTT
TRBJ2-6 | TRBV7-2 | - | - | CASSPRRGSGANVLTF | TGTGCCAGCAGCCCCCGACGCGGCTCTGGGGCCAACGTCCTGACTTTC
TRBJ1-1 | TRBV7-2 | - | - | CASSLEFSGLGTEAFF | TGTGCCAGCAGCTTAGAGTTCTCGGGATTGGGCACTGAAGCTTTCTTT
TRBJ2-5 | TRBV9 | TRBD2 | - | CASSLGLAGETQYF | TGTGCCAGCAGCTTAGGACTAGCGGGGGAGACCCAGTACTTC
TRBJ1-1 | TRBV4-3 | TRBD1 | - | CASSPNRGLTEAFF | TGCGCCAGCAGCCCGAACAGGGGGCTCACTGAAGCTTTCTTT
TRBJ2-7 | TRBV30 | - | - | CAWSLLQGSEQYF | TGTGCCTGGAGCCTTTTGCAGGGGTCCGAGCAGTACTTC
TRBJ2-6 | TRBV29-1 | - | - | CSVVGGGGSGANVLTF | TGCAGCGTTGTGGGGGGAGGTGGATCTGGGGCCAACGTCCTGACTTTC
TRBJ2-3 | TRBV5-1 | TRBD2 | - | CASSSGTSVTDTQYF | TGCGCCAGCAGTTCCGGGACTAGCGTTACAGATACGCAGTATTTT
TRBJ1-5 | TRBV4-2 | - | - | CASSPNAGQPQHF | TGTGCCAGCAGTCCTAATGCTGGTCAGCCCCAGCATTTT